The 22 T cell receptor beta chains reported below all come from one sample, sequenced in a study of cytomegalovirus exposure and HLA in healthy donors. The repertoire was sequenced with immunoSEQ multiplex PCR; TCRdb's copy has only in-frame clones and lacks some. The data show approximately 300,000 clones, with roughly 88% seen just once and over 0.8% held by the top ten. The sample taken for sequencing was PBMCs. The receptors here all came from a woman between 18 and 29 years old in good health and CMV-seronegative.

Only one count was recorded for this clone. This chain joins TRBV30 and TRBJ2-2, with TRBD1 matching 10 bases. The germline V gene encodes CDR1 GTSNPN and CDR2 SVGIG (reference sequence). The length of the CDR3 is 16 residues. Trimming at V came to 7 bases and at J to 4 bases, leaving 12 bases not matched to a gene. CDR3 in amino acids: CAFTPGTGVVTGELFF. CDR3 in DNA: TGTGCCTTTACACCCGGGACAGGGGTTGTCACCGGGGAGCTGTTTTTT.

V gene TRBV7-9 combines with J gene TRBJ1-2; 8 nucleotides line up with TRBD1. The CDR3 loop spans 15 amino acids. Trimming at V came to 4 bases and at J to 6 bases, leaving 10 bases not matched to a gene. Germline CDR1 is SEHNR and CDR2 is FQNEAQ (reference sequence). The CDR3 reads CASSSGQGRFDGYTF. The CDR3 DNA reads TGTGCCAGCAGCTCCGGACAGGGCAGATTTGATGGCTACACCTTC.

The chain employs TRBV6-5 and TRBJ2-5; 9 bases are a match to TRBD1. In germline, CDR1 is MNHEY, CDR2 SVGAGI. The V segment lost 3 bases and the J segment 3 bases; nucleotides outside the gene matches: 2. CDR3 length: 14 residues. This CDR3 reads CASSYWTGEETQYF. The CDR3 coding sequence is TGTGCCAGCAGTTATTGGACAGGGGAAGAGACCCAGTACTTC.

The V and J genes are TRBV5-1 and TRBJ2-3, with 8 bases identical to TRBD2. CDR3 length: 13 amino acids. Trimming at V came to 4 bases and at J to 4 bases, leaving 2 bases not matched to a gene. CDR1 SGHRS and CDR2 YFSETQ come from the germline V gene. The CDR3: CASSEAGADTQYF. The CDR3 bases are TGCGCCAGCAGCGAAGCGGGAGCAGATACGCAGTATTTT.

The V and J genes are TRBV6-4 and TRBJ2-7; a weak D match, TRBD2 (5 bases). CDR3 length equals 13 residues. CDR1 and CDR2 from the germline V gene are MRHNA and SNTAGT. Deletions cut 6 bases from V and 6 bases from J, with 15 bases between. DNA for the CDR3: TGTGCCAGCAGCCTAGTCGATGGAGGCGAGCAGTACTTC. This codes for CASSLVDGGEQYF.

The chain recombines TRBV18 with TRBJ2-5; D gene ambiguous. Per the germline V gene, CDR1 is KGHSH and CDR2 is LQKENI. CDR3 length: 12 residues. With 3 bases removed from V and 4 bases from J, the gap between germline ends came to 6 bases. The CDR3 region is CASSPGTETQYF. CDR3 nucleotides: TGTGCCAGCTCACCCGGTACAGAGACCCAGTACTTC.

This clone appeared a few times. The V and J genes are TRBV6-1 and TRBJ2-7, with a weak D call TRBD2 (5 bases). The CDR3 sequence is 13 residues long. The germline V and J ends were trimmed by 8 bases and 0 bases, with 11 bases remaining between them. CDR1 and CDR2 (germline): MNHNS, SASEGT. The CDR3 region has the DNA TGTGCCAGCGAAGCGGAGTTCTCCTACGAGCAGTACTTC. Translation gives CASEAEFSYEQYF.

The chain combines TRBV28 with TRBJ2-7; 7 bases agree with TRBD2. The germline V gene has CDR1 MDHEN and CDR2 SYDVKM. After removal of 6 bases from V and 0 bases from J, the junction contained 14 bases not matched to a gene. The CDR3 runs 17 residues. CDR3 amino acids: CASSLKLHGGSSYEQYF. CDR3 in DNA: TGTGCCAGCAGCCTCAAATTACACGGGGGGAGCTCCTACGAGCAGTACTTC.

CDR3 nucleotide sequence: TGTGCCAGCAGTGAACCCCAGGGGCTAGCGGGAGTCGGTGAGCAGTTCTTC. Translation: CASSEPQGLAGVGEQFF. The V gene is TRBV2, the J gene TRBJ2-1; TRBD2 aligns across 10 bases. CDR1 is SNHLY, CDR2 FYNNEI, per germline. The CDR3 has 17 amino acids. Losses at the gene ends were 2 bases for V and 9 bases for J; bases not matched to a gene: 13.

This chain uses TRBV29-1 with TRBJ2-7; 10 nucleotides line up with TRBD1. Losses at the gene ends were 1 base for V and 6 bases for J; bases not matched to a gene: 3. The length of the CDR3 is 13 residues. Germline lookup yields CDR1 SQVTM and CDR2 ANQGSEA. CDR3 nucleotides: TGCAGCGTTGAAGGACAGGGGGCGGGCGAGCAGTACTTC. Amino acid sequence: CSVEGQGAGEQYF.

V gene TRBV2 combines with J gene TRBJ1-2, with D unclear. This CDR3 spans 13 amino acids. Germline CDR1 reads SNHLY; CDR2 reads FYNNEI. V lost 7 bases, J lost 5 bases, and 14 bases lay in between. This CDR3 reads CASTEGLKYGYTF. The CDR3 nucleotides are TGTGCCAGCACAGAGGGCCTAAAGTATGGCTACACCTTC. Using reference TRBV2 and TRBJ1-2 for the parts outside the CDR3, the full variable domain is EPEVTQTPSHQVTQMGQEVILRCVPISNHLYFYWYRQILGQKVEFLVSFYNNEISEKSEIFDDQFSVERPDGSNFTLKIRSTKLEDSAMYFCASTEGLKYGYTFGSGTRLTVV.

This clone is a singleton in its sample. The chain links TRBV5-6 to TRBJ2-7; possibly TRBD2 for D (5 bases). V was trimmed by 1 base and J by 6 bases, leaving 23 bases between them. The CDR3 is 17 amino acids. Germline-derived CDR1 and CDR2 are SGHDT and YYEEEE. In nucleotides, the CDR3 is TGTGCCAGCAGCTTGTCCCCCCTTTGGGAGCCGTCGGGCGAGCAGTACTTC. Protein: CASSLSPLWEPSGEQYF.

The rearrangement uses TRBV2 and TRBJ1-5; D remains ambiguous. Germline lookup yields CDR1 SNHLY and CDR2 FYNNEI. Trimming took off 8 bases at V and 11 bases at J, with 22 bases between the two ends. The CDR3 contains 14 residues. The CDR3 DNA reads as TGTGCCAGCCCGTACGGAACCCCCAATCGGGCCCAGCATTTT. This gives the protein CASPYGTPNRAQHF.

The rearrangement uses TRBV13 and TRBJ1-5; the D gene is possibly TRBD1 (5 bases). Trimming pared 4 bases from V and 5 bases from J, leaving 15 bases between. CDR1 PRHDT and CDR2 FYEKMQ come from the germline V gene (reference sequence). The CDR3 sequence is 15 residues long. CDR3 amino acids: CASSSRQGNDQPQHF. CDR3 sequence (DNA): TGTGCCAGCAGCTCGCGTCAGGGTAATGATCAGCCCCAGCATTTT.

This rearrangement joins TRBV9 to TRBJ1-2, with a tentative D call TRBD1 (6 bases). This CDR3 is 15 amino acids long. Between the trimmed V and J ends, which lost 4 bases and 1 base, there was a span of 14 bases. Germline CDR1 SGDLS, CDR2 YYNGEE. CDR3 sequence: CASSPHTGSNYGYTF. The CDR3 coding sequence is TGTGCCAGCAGCCCTCATACAGGGAGTAACTATGGCTACACCTTC.

This rearrangement joins TRBV5-6 to TRBJ1-1, with D unclear. The ends were cut back, 4 bases at V and 3 bases at J, with 22 bases in the middle. CDR1 is SGHDT, CDR2 YYEEEE, per germline. CDR3 length equals 17 residues. The chain's CDR3 is CASSTSLRPYLDTEAFF. The CDR3 DNA sequence: TGTGCCAGCAGCACGAGTCTCAGGCCCTATTTGGACACTGAAGCTTTCTTT.

V and J are TRBV5-1 and TRBJ2-1; possibly TRBD1 for D (5 bases). Germline values: CDR1 SGHRS, CDR2 YFSETQ. The CDR3 covers 12 residues. The ends were cut back, 0 bases at V and 10 bases at J, with 8 bases in the middle. CDR3 sequence (DNA): TGCGCCAGCAGCTTGGTTTCAGGGGAGCAGTTCTTC. Translated: CASSLVSGEQFF.

This clone occurred once. This sequence joins TRBV9 and TRBJ2-3; perhaps TRBD2 as D (6 bases). The CDR3 consists of 14 residues. Germline CDR1 is SGDLS and CDR2 is YYNGEE. The V and J ends lost 0 bases and 6 bases respectively, with 11 bases between them. The CDR3 loop reads CASSVAPGRDTQYF. CDR3 coding DNA: TGTGCCAGCAGCGTAGCTCCAGGGAGGGATACGCAGTATTTT.

Comment on this clone: Its ends do not fully match the called genes, so a read error is possible. The V call is TRBV15, the J call TRBJ2-7, with D perhaps matching TRBD1 (8 bases). Germline values: CDR1 LNHNV, CDR2 YYDKDF (reference sequence). The CDR3 loop spans 13 amino acids. CDR3 in amino acids: CATSRSDRGGFLF. The CDR3, as DNA: TGTGCCACCAGCAGAAGCGACAGGGGAGGGTTCCTCTTC.

CDR3 amino acids: CASSLFRGGGKNNEQFF. In nucleotides, the CDR3 is TGTGCCAGCAGTTTATTTCGAGGGGGCGGGAAGAACAATGAGCAGTTCTTC. The V gene is TRBV27, the J gene TRBJ2-1; a weak D match, TRBD1 (7 bases). V lost 1 base and J 5 bases, leaving 18 bases between the germline ends. The CDR3 contains 17 residues. Per the germline V gene, CDR1 is MNHEY and CDR2 is SMNVEV (reference sequence).

This chain joins TRBV18 and TRBJ2-7, with 7 bases fitting TRBD1. From germline, CDR1 is KGHSH and CDR2 LQKENI. The length of the CDR3 is 12 residues. V gave up 5 bases and J gave up 2 bases; unmatched junction bases: 0. The CDR3 coding sequence is TGTGCCAGCTCAACAGGGGCCTACGAGCAGTACTTC. It specifies CASSTGAYEQYF.

The rearrangement uses TRBV18 and TRBJ1-4, with D maybe TRBD1 (6 bases). Deletions cut 3 bases from V and 7 bases from J, with 12 bases between. Looked up from germline, CDR1 is KGHSH and CDR2 is LQKENI. The CDR3 covers 14 residues. DNA of the CDR3: TGTGCCAGCTCACCGAGGGGGGGTAGTGAAAAACTGTTTTTT. This encodes CASSPRGGSEKLFF.